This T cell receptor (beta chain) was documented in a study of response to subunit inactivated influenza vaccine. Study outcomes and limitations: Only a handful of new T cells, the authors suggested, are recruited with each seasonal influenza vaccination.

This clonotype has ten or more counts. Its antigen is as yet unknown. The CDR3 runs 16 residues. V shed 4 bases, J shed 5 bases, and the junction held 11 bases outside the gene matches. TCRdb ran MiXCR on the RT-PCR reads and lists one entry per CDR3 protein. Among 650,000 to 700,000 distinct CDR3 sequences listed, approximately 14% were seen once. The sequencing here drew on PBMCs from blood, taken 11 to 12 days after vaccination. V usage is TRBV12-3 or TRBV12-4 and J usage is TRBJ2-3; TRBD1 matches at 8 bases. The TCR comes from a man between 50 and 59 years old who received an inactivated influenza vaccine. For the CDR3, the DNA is TGTGCCAGCAGTTCTCCCGCCAGGGGGCGGAAAGATACGCAGTATTTT. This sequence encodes CASSSPARGRKDTQYF.